This TCR beta chain came from a study of Ad26.COV2.S vaccination and SARS-CoV-2 variants (dated by TCRdb to the early 2020s). Notes on the research overall: Donors in the vaccine arm were drawn from COV1001, a phase I-IIa trial of Ad26.COV2.S in healthy adults that was multicentre, randomized, double-blind and placebo-controlled. Ad26.COV2.S was administered intramuscularly at a dose of 5x10^10 or 1x10^11 viral particles, either as one shot or as two shots given 56 days apart. TCRbeta repertoire sequencing served as the tool for gauging how specific and how broad the SARS-CoV-2-reactive T cell receptors were following Ad26.COV2.S vaccination. A total of some 30 samples were included in the TCR-sequenced set, comprising around 19 Ad26.COV2.S vaccine recipients, 5 placebo recipients and 8 SARS-CoV-2 convalescent individuals. Trial participants were randomized into five groups of five: low-dose or high-dose Ad26.COV2.S given once or twice, or placebo on both occasions. Investigators remained blinded to trial group allocation during experiments and outcome assessment.

What the treatment or condition label conveys for this sample: around 19 received Ad26.COV2.S at low or high dose, single or two shots; 5 received placebo; per-sample allocation not given. Repertoires of vaccine and placebo recipients were sequenced from samples collected on day 63 after the first injection. Cohort 1b enrolled 20 to 30 adults aged 18-55 years at a single site in Boston, USA, between 29 July and 7 August 2020. Ad26.COV2.S was a replication-incompetent adenovirus type 26 vector expressing a prefusion-stabilized SARS-CoV-2 spike protein from the original Wuhan strain. Study-wide conclusions, independent of this receptor: The study was not powered for comparison of responses between vaccine doses or regimens. Higher spike-specific TCR breadth was observed in Ad26.COV2.S recipients than in placebo recipients (P = 0.0014). It was noted by the authors that total T cell responses may have been underestimated by the TCR breadth and depth analyses. Substantial breadth of spike-specific CD8+ and CD4+ T cell responses was reported after vaccination. Vaccine and placebo recipients had similar non-spike TCR breadth, a finding consistent with the vaccine containing only spike.

In the case of this clone: Its antigen has not been determined. Nothing much larger sits one base from this clone, and base qualities are not available.

The trim is 3 bases for V and 7 bases for J, with a gap of 14 bases between the germline ends. The CDR3 has 14 amino acids, counting the end cysteine and phenylalanine. Solely the CDR3 DNA is kept, with 42 bases framed from the first base. Based on the germline V gene, the CDR1 and CDR2 sequences are SGHRS and YFSETQ. The immunoSEQ Assay was the method used to sequence TCRbeta CDR3 regions. After extraction, genomic DNA underwent amplification by bias-controlled multiplex PCR, followed by high-throughput sequencing. The original methods were these. To quantify the absolute abundance of each unique TCRbeta CDR3 region, sequences were collapsed and filtered. Usable DNA was measured by amplifying reference genes present in all nucleated cells, and TCRbeta template counts were normalized to that usable DNA to estimate T cell fraction. Repertoire TCRs were annotated as SARS-CoV-2-specific when V gene, CDR3 amino acid sequence and J gene were exactly matched to a known reactive TCR set. The reference SARS-CoV-2 TCR set was derived from MIRA and filtered for enrichment in COVID-19-positive ImmuneCODE repertoires, a step that removed public or cross-reactive TCRs. Drawing on the MIRA antigens, annotated TCRs were analysed further at the level of specific ORF or position within ORF. Breadth was defined as the number of annotated unique rearrangements divided by the total number of unique productive rearrangements, and depth was defined as the summed frequency of the annotated unique rearrangements. TCR breadth was compared between groups using two-sided Wilcoxon rank-sum tests. TCRdb's version of the immuneACCESS table is confined to in-frame rearrangements and falls short of the full clone set. An unresolved V gene accounts for under half of the shortfall where checked; the remainder is of unknown origin. For V, J and clone size, that table is used; D and trimming come from the DNA. This sample holds hundreds of thousands of clones; roughly four fifths were observed only once. Approximately 7.8% of the sample rests with the top ten.

This receptor chain uses TRBV5-1 and TRBJ1-5; the D region possibly corresponds to TRBD1 (5 bases align). Specimen: peripheral blood, collected in a trial of Ad26.COV2.S vaccine versus placebo. The source is a person between 18 and 60 years old who received the Ad26.COV2.S COVID-19 vaccine or a placebo. CDR3 protein: CASSSEGGTQPQHF. The DNA sequence is TGCGCCAGCAGCTCAGAAGGCGGGACCCAGCCCCAGCATTTT.